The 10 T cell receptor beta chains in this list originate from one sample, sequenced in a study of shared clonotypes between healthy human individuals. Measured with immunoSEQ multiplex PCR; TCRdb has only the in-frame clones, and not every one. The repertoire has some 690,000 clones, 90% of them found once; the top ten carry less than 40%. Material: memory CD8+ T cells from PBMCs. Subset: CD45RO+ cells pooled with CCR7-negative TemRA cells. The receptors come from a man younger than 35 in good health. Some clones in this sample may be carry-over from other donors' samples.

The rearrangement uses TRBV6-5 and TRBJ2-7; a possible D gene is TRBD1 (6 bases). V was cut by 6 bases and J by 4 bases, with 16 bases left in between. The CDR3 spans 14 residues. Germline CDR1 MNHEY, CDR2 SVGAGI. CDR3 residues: CASSTRDNRYEQYF. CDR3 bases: TGTGCCAGCAGCACCAGGGACAACAGATACGAGCAGTACTTC.

The CDR3 sequence: CASSVPGYLGSGANVLTF. The CDR3 DNA sequence: TGTGCCAGCAGCGTACCAGGGTACTTAGGCTCTGGGGCCAACGTCCTGACTTTC. The chain carries TRBV9 and TRBJ2-6; possibly TRBD1 for D (5 bases). The CDR3 totals 18 residues. The V end lost 1 base, the J end lost 0 bases, and 14 bases lay between the germline ends. From germline, CDR1 is SGDLS and CDR2 YYNGEE.

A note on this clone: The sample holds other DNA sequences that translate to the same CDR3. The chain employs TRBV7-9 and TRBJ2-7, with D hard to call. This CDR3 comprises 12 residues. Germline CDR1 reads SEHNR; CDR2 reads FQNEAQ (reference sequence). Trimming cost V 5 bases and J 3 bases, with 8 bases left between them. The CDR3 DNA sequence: TGTGCCAGCAGCCCCTCTAGCTACGAGCAGTACTTC. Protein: CASSPSSYEQYF.

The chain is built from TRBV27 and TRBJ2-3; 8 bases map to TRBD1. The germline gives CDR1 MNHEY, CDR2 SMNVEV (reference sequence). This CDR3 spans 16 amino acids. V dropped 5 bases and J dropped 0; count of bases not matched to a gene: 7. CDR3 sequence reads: CASSPGQGVSTDTQYF. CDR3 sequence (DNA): TGTGCCAGCAGTCCAGGACAGGGAGTGAGCACAGATACGCAGTATTTT.

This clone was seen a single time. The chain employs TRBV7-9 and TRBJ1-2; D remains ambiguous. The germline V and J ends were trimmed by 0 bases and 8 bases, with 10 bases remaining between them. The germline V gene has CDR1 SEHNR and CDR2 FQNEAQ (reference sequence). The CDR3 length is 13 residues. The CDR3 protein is CASSLASGIGYTF. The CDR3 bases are TGTGCCAGCAGCTTAGCCTCAGGAATCGGCTACACCTTC.

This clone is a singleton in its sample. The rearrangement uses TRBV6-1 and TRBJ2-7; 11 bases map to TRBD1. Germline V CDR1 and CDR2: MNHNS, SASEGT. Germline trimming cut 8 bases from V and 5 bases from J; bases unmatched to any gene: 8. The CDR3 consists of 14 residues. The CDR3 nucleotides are TGTGCCAGCGGCCTTCCGGGACAGGGGGACGAGCAGTACTTC. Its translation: CASGLPGQGDEQYF.

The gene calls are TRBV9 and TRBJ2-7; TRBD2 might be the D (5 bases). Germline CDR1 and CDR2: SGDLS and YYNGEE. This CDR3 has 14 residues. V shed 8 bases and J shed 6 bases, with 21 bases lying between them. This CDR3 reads CASSLAGVRSEQYF. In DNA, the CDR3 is TGTGCCAGTTCGCTTGCCGGGGTAAGATCCGAGCAGTACTTC.

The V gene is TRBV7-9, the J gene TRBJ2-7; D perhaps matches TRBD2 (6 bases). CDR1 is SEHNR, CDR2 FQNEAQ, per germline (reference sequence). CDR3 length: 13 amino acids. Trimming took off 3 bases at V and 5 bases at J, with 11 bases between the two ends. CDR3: CASSFSGTDEQYF. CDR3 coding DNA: TGTGCCAGCAGCTTTTCAGGGACTGACGAGCAGTACTTC.

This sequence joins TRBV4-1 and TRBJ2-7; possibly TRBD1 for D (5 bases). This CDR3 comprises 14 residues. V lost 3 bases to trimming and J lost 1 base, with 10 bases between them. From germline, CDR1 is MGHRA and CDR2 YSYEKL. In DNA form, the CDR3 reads TGCGCCAGCAGCCAGACAGTAGTTTCCTACGAGCAGTACTTC. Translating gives CASSQTVVSYEQYF.

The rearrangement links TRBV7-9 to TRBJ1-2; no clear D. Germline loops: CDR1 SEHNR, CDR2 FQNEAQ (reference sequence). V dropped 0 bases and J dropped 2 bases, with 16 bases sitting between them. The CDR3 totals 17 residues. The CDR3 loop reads CASSLAPEAFGNYGYTF. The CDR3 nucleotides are TGTGCCAGCAGCTTAGCCCCCGAGGCATTTGGAAACTATGGCTACACCTTC. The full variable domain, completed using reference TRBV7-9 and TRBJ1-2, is DTGVSQNPRHKITKRGQNVTFRCDPISEHNRLYWYRQTLGQGPEFLTYFQNEAQLEKSRLLSDRFSAERPKGSFSTLEIQRTEQGDSAMYLCASSLAPEAFGNYGYTFGSGTRLTVV.